The T cell receptor (beta chain) under discussion was sequenced for a study of regulatory T cells in long-lasting Graves disease. At the level of the study: Graves' patients, diagnosed recently, had received antithyroid drugs under 3 months.

Study-wide findings and caveats: Persistent disease favored TRBV28, TRBJ1-2 and TRBJ2-5. Whereas new patients shared 900 to 1,000 public clonotypes, persistent patients shared more, at approximately 2,500.

The sample holds one count of this clonotype. Its antigen is currently unknown. An end of the junction differs from the germline gene, which may be a read error. The time point was: newly diagnosed GD, antithyroid drugs for less than 3 months. RNA from PBMCs was the source of the TCR library. Germline V gene data show CDR1 as DFQATT and CDR2 as SNEGSKA (reference sequence). The CDR3 length is 12 residues. Arm-PCR of CDR3 regions and iRepertoire HTBI primers were the basis on which TCR beta libraries were built. TCRdb re-called the multiplex PCR reads with MiXCR, one entry per CDR3 protein. The table has a few hundred thousand distinct CDR3 sequences, over 15% seen once. These records were also assigned to another study, of T cells in Graves' hyperthyroidism and ophthalmopathy. As reported in that work: Newly diagnosed hyperthyroidism, duration under 2 months, in patients aged 18 to 65.

This receptor was taken from a man aged 35 to 55 with Graves disease. The gene calls are TRBV20-1 and TRBJ2-1, with unresolved D. The sequenced sample was peripheral blood mononuclear cells (PBMCs), obtained at new diagnosis, from a patient treated with antithyroid drugs. The CDR3 DNA reads as TGCAGTGCTGGAGACACCTACAATGAGCAGTTCTTC. As protein: CSAGDTYNEQFF.